This entry lists 32 T cell receptor beta chains sequenced from one sample in a study of blood T cell repertoires in COVID-19 (dated by TCRdb to the early 2020s). The library was produced with the immunoSEQ multiplex PCR assay. In TCRdb, the immuneACCESS table is reduced to in-frame sequences with V and J assigned. These tables do not hold every clone; where another copy was compared, an unresolved V gene accounts for under half, and the others remain unexplained. Here the sample has some 100,000 clones; about 89% occur a single time. The top ten constitute 10% of the sample. The sequenced sample was peripheral blood. The receptors were sampled from a man between 50 and 59 years old with acute or convalescent COVID-19.

This sequence joins TRBV18 and TRBJ1-1, with 9 nucleotides matching TRBD1. Germline lookup yields CDR1 KGHSH and CDR2 LQKENI. The length of the CDR3 is 16 residues. With 3 bases clipped from V and 0 bases from J, the junction kept 5 bases outside the gene matches. CDR3 in amino acids: CASSPRDRDMNTEAFF. The CDR3 coding sequence is TGTGCCAGCTCACCCCGGGACAGGGATATGAACACTGAAGCTTTCTTT.

Regarding this clone: At the DNA level, this CDR3 is encoded by other sequences in the same sample as well. This chain uses TRBV9 with TRBJ2-3; TRBD2 matches 8 bases. Germline V gene sequence: CDR1 SGDLS, CDR2 YYNGEE. The CDR3 consists of 15 residues. Unmatched junction bases numbered 1, after V lost 0 bases and J lost 1 base. The CDR3 reads CASSVAGGGTDTQYF. CDR3 nucleotides: TGTGCCAGCAGCGTAGCGGGGGGGGGCACAGATACGCAGTATTTT.

V and J are TRBV5-5 and TRBJ2-2; D gene unclear. CDR3 size: 13 residues. V lost 2 bases and J lost 5, with 7 bases in between. CDR1 is SGHKS and CDR2 is YYEKEE in the germline V gene (reference sequence). The CDR3 is CASSLLQTGELFF. The CDR3 DNA reads TGTGCCAGCAGCTTACTTCAAACCGGGGAGCTGTTTTTT. The full variable domain, in which reference TRBV5-5 and TRBJ2-2 provide the parts outside the CDR3, is DAGVTQSPTHLIKTRGQQVTLRCSPISGHKSVSWYQQVLGQGPQFIFQYYEKEERGRGNFPDRFSARQFPNYSSELNVNALLLGDSALYLCASSLLQTGELFFGEGSRLTVL.

The chain carries TRBV10-2 and TRBJ2-7; 8 bases align to TRBD1. J gave up 2 bases and V 1 base, and 7 bases lay outside the gene matches. CDR3 length equals 16 residues. Germline-derived CDR1 and CDR2 are WSHSY and SAAADI. The DNA of the CDR3 is TGCGCCAGCAGTGAGTACCCGGGACAGGTACCCTACGAGCAGTACTTC. It is translated as CASSEYPGQVPYEQYF.

V gene TRBV18 combines with J gene TRBJ2-1; 10 positions agree with TRBD2. This CDR3 comprises 16 residues. V lost 0 bases to trimming and J lost 5 bases; unmatched junction nucleotides: 4. Per the germline V gene, CDR1 is KGHSH and CDR2 is LQKENI. This CDR3 reads CASSPPRTSGNNEQFF. Here the CDR3 DNA reads TGTGCCAGCTCACCACCGAGGACTAGCGGAAACAATGAGCAGTTCTTC. Full variable domain (missing parts from reference TRBV18 and TRBJ2-1): NAGVMQNPRHLVRRRGQEARLRCSPMKGHSHVYWYRQLPEEGLKFMVYLQKENIIDESGMPKERFSAEFPKEGPSILRIQQVVRGDSAAYFCASSPPRTSGNNEQFFGPGTRLTVL.

This clone is a singleton in its sample. The chain couples TRBV29-1 to TRBJ1-1; no clear D gene. There are 10 residues in the CDR3. CDR1 is SQVTM, CDR2 ANQGSEA, per germline. V lost 3 bases to trimming and J lost 9 bases, with 8 bases between them. CDR3 in DNA: TGCAGCGTTGATCAGGAAAAAGCTTTCTTT. Translated: CSVDQEKAFF.

The chain joins TRBV7-6 to TRBJ1-5; D ambiguous. The CDR3 has 16 amino acids. V lost 5 bases, J lost 2 bases, and 16 bases lay in between. Germline V lookup: CDR1 SGHVS, CDR2 FNYEAQ. The CDR3, as DNA: TGTGCCAGCAGCCTACACGCGGCAGTTCGCAATCAGCCCCAGCATTTT. It is translated as CASSLHAAVRNQPQHF. Variable domain in full (rest from reference TRBV7-6 and TRBJ1-5): GAGVSQSPRYKVTKRGQDVALRCDPISGHVSLYWYRQALGQGPEFLTYFNYEAQQDKSGLPNDRFSAERPEGSISTLTIQRTEQRDSAMYRCASSLHAAVRNQPQHFGDGTRLSIL.

This clone was found a few times. This chain connects TRBV19 to TRBJ2-6, with D possibly matching TRBD2 (5 bases). Trimming cost V 3 bases and J 2 bases, with 5 bases left between them. Germline lookup yields CDR1 LNHDA and CDR2 SQIVND (reference sequence). CDR3 length: 14 residues. CDR3 nucleotide sequence: TGTGCCAGTAGTATGACTACTGGGGCCAACGTCCTGACTTTC. The encoded protein is CASSMTTGANVLTF.

This clone appeared once. The genes are TRBV28 and TRBJ2-1, with D tentatively TRBD2 (6 bases). The CDR3 is 14 residues long. The germline V and J ends were trimmed by 3 bases and 9 bases, with 15 bases remaining between them. Germline-derived CDR1 and CDR2 are MDHEN and SYDVKM. The CDR3 bases are TGTGCCAGCAGTTTTCCCGGGAGCGGTAGTGAGCAGTTCTTC. This encodes CASSFPGSGSEQFF.

V usage is TRBV7-2 and J usage is TRBJ2-4; tentative D call: TRBD2 (5 bases). Germline V gives CDR1 SGHTA, CDR2 FQGNSA. The CDR3 runs to 13 residues. V gave up 5 bases and J gave up 5 bases, with 10 bases separating them. DNA of the CDR3: TGTGCCAGCAGCCCTTGGCGGGAAAACATTCAGTACTTC. Its translation is CASSPWRENIQYF. Variable domain in full (rest from reference TRBV7-2 and TRBJ2-4): GAGVSQSPSNKVTEKGKDVELRCDPISGHTALYWYRQSLGQGLEFLIYFQGNSAPDKSGLPSDRFSAERTGGSVSTLTIQRTQQEDSAVYLCASSPWRENIQYFGAGTRLSVL.

The chain uses TRBV27 and TRBJ1-1, with D possibly TRBD1 on 6 matching bases. The CDR3 extends over 17 amino acids. The V and J ends lost 3 bases and 5 bases respectively, with 22 bases between them. Germline CDR1 MNHEY, CDR2 SMNVEV (reference sequence). CDR3 in DNA: TGTGCCAGCAGTTTCCTTCGGCAGGGGCCGTCGGGAACTGAAGCTTTCTTT. Its translation is CASSFLRQGPSGTEAFF.

The chain employs TRBV29-1 and TRBJ1-6; D gene ambiguous. The germline gives CDR1 SQVTM, CDR2 ANQGSEA. The CDR3 is 14 residues long. The germline V and J ends were trimmed by 6 bases and 4 bases, with 13 bases remaining between them. In DNA, the CDR3 is TGCAGCGTGGCCGAAGGACTGTATAATTCACCCCTCCACTTT. The encoded protein is CSVAEGLYNSPLHF.

In this sample, this clone turned up a few times. The rearrangement links TRBV7-9 to TRBJ2-2, with 8 bases aligning to TRBD2. The CDR3 length is 15 residues. CDR1 SEHNR and CDR2 FQNEAQ come from the germline V gene (reference sequence). Germline trimming cut 5 bases from V and 2 bases from J; bases unmatched to any gene: 4. The CDR3: CASSRLASNTGELFF. CDR3 sequence (DNA): TGTGCCAGCAGCCGACTAGCGTCAAACACCGGGGAGCTGTTTTTT.

The chain employs TRBV10-1 and TRBJ2-2; tentative D call: TRBD2 (5 bases). This CDR3 contains 14 residues. V lost 3 bases, J lost 5 bases, and 10 bases lay in between. Germline CDR1 is WNHNN and CDR2 is SYGVQD (reference sequence). The CDR3 coding sequence is TGCGCCAGCAGTGAATCGGGAAGTACCGGGGAGCTGTTTTTT. It specifies CASSESGSTGELFF.

The J gene is TRBJ1-5, the V gene TRBV19; 8 bases line up with TRBD1. The trim removed 4 bases at V and 6 bases at J, leaving 5 bases unmatched. The CDR3 contains 14 residues. Germline CDR1 reads LNHDA; CDR2 reads SQIVND (reference sequence). The CDR3 region is CASSRTGIVQPQHF. The CDR3 region has the DNA TGTGCCAGTAGTAGGACAGGGATCGTTCAGCCCCAGCATTTT.

V usage is TRBV10-3 and J usage is TRBJ2-2; possibly TRBD1 for D (6 bases). The V gene's germline CDR1 is ENHRY and CDR2 SYGVKD. This CDR3 has 15 residues. V was clipped by 2 bases and J by 3 bases, with 10 bases between them. The CDR3, as DNA: TGTGCCATCAGTGAGACAGGGCAGGACACCGGGGAGCTGTTTTTT. It encodes CAISETGQDTGELFF.

The chain employs TRBV6-5 and TRBJ1-5; unclear D gene. Germline V gene sequence: CDR1 MNHEY, CDR2 SVGAGI. This CDR3 contains 14 residues. V gave up 8 bases and J gave up 4 bases, with 15 bases separating them. For the CDR3, the DNA is TGTGCCAGCGCCTTTACCCGGGGAAATCAGCCCCAGCATTTT. This sequence encodes CASAFTRGNQPQHF.

V and J are TRBV28 and TRBJ1-2; maybe TRBD1 (6 bases). The germline gives CDR1 MDHEN, CDR2 SYDVKM. V dropped 11 bases and J dropped 4 bases, with 14 bases sitting between them. CDR3 length: 12 amino acids. CDR3 in DNA: TGTGCCGGGGGCTGGGGCCCCTATGGCTACACCTTC. Translated, it gives CAGGWGPYGYTF.

The rearrangement links TRBV27 to TRBJ1-5, with 8 positions matching TRBD1. The CDR3 extends over 17 amino acids. The V gene's germline CDR1 is MNHEY and CDR2 SMNVEV (reference sequence). Trimming cost V 2 bases and J 6 bases; bases outside gene matches: 12. CDR3 residues: CASSLNAISQGGQPQHF. CDR3 nucleotides: TGTGCCAGCAGTTTAAACGCCATATCACAGGGGGGTCAGCCCCAGCATTTT.

The J gene is TRBJ1-1, the V gene TRBV28; 9 bases align to TRBD1. V lost 5 bases, J lost 4 bases, and 8 bases stayed unmatched. Germline loops: CDR1 MDHEN, CDR2 SYDVKM. The CDR3 loop spans 15 amino acids. The CDR3 DNA is TGTGCCAGCAGTGTCCCGGGACAGGGTCGCACTGAAGCTTTCTTT. The encoded protein is CASSVPGQGRTEAFF. Full variable domain (missing parts from reference TRBV28 and TRBJ1-1): DVKVTQSSRYLVKRTGEKVFLECVQDMDHENMFWYRQDPGLGLRLIYFSYDVKMKEKGDIPEGYSVSREKKERFSLILESASTNQTSMYLCASSVPGQGRTEAFFGQGTRLTVV.

This clone was counted once. The V and J genes are TRBV19 and TRBJ2-3; 10 bases map to TRBD2. This CDR3 is built from 15 residues. Unmatched junction bases numbered 9, after V lost 6 bases and J lost 6 bases. Germline V gene data show CDR1 as LNHDA and CDR2 as SQIVND (reference sequence). CDR3 region: CASSHTSGIGDTQYF. CDR3 nucleotides: TGTGCCAGTAGCCATACTAGCGGGATTGGGGATACGCAGTATTTT.

The rearrangement links TRBV2 to TRBJ1-1, with TRBD1 matching over 9 bases. This CDR3 comprises 12 residues. Germline assignment: CDR1 SNHLY and CDR2 FYNNEI. Unmatched junction bases numbered 2, after V lost 9 bases and J lost 3 bases. The DNA for the CDR3 is TGTGCCAGACAGGGGGCTGACACTGAAGCTTTCTTT. Its protein product is CARQGADTEAFF. Filled out from reference TRBV2 and TRBJ1-1, the complete variable domain reads EPEVTQTPSHQVTQMGQEVILRCVPISNHLYFYWYRQILGQKVEFLVSFYNNEISEKSEIFDDQFSVERPDGSNFTLKIRSTKLEDSAMYFCARQGADTEAFFGQGTRLTVV.

This chain uses TRBV5-6 with TRBJ2-7, with 8 bases identical to TRBD1. The germline V gene has CDR1 SGHDT and CDR2 YYEEEE. V shed 3 bases and J 1 base; nucleotides not matched to a gene: 6. CDR3 length: 15 amino acids. The CDR3 DNA reads as TGTGCCAGCAGCTACAGGGGGTACTCTTCCTACGAGCAGTACTTC. It codes for CASSYRGYSSYEQYF.

The chain recombines TRBV12-3 or TRBV12-4 with TRBJ1-1; D is unclear. The CDR3 extends over 13 amino acids. Deletions cut 3 bases from V and 4 bases from J, with 9 bases between. CDR3 region: CASSLKGGTEAFF. The DNA for the CDR3 is TGTGCCAGCAGTTTGAAGGGAGGCACTGAAGCTTTCTTT.

The chain uses TRBV7-2 and TRBJ1-4, with D perhaps TRBD1 (5 bases). Trimming removed 5 bases from V and 5 bases from J, with 9 bases in between. Looked up from germline, CDR1 is SGHTA and CDR2 is FQGNSA. The length of the CDR3 is 13 residues. CDR3 amino acids: CASSVRQNEKLFF. In nucleotides, the CDR3 is TGTGCCAGCAGCGTGCGACAGAATGAAAAACTGTTTTTT.

This clone was seen more than once but under ten times. The rearrangement links TRBV5-6 to TRBJ1-5; maybe TRBD1 (5 bases). With 3 bases removed from V and 0 bases from J, the gap between germline ends came to 10 bases. Germline CDR1 is SGHDT and CDR2 is YYEEEE. CDR3 length: 15 amino acids. The CDR3 sequence is CASSSRGVSNQPQHF. The CDR3 DNA reads as TGTGCCAGCAGCTCCCGGGGGGTTAGCAATCAGCCCCAGCATTTT.

This clone showed up just once. This chain links TRBV19 with TRBJ2-3, with a weak D call TRBD1 (6 bases). This CDR3 region has 15 residues. Germline lookup yields CDR1 LNHDA and CDR2 SQIVND (reference sequence). The V end was cut by 4 bases, the J end by 1 base, with 12 bases between. This chain's CDR3 is CASSRGDTRTDTQYF. The CDR3 DNA reads TGTGCCAGTAGTAGAGGGGACACCCGCACAGATACGCAGTATTTT.

This chain links TRBV4-1 with TRBJ2-3; D may be TRBD1 (5 bases). The V gene lost 1 base and the J gene lost 0 bases, with 11 bases spanning the gap. The CDR3 length is 16 residues. Germline lookup yields CDR1 MGHRA and CDR2 YSYEKL. Here the CDR3 DNA reads TGCGCCAGCAGCCAAGCCCTCCAGGGTAGCACAGATACGCAGTATTTT. It translates to CASSQALQGSTDTQYF.

This clone was seen once. This chain connects TRBV7-9 to TRBJ1-2; D uncertain. Germline-derived CDR1 and CDR2 are SEHNR and FQNEAQ (reference sequence). The CDR3 is made up of 15 amino acids. Trimming removed 0 bases from V and 7 bases from J, with 15 bases in between. The CDR3 is CASSLAPLQGGGYTF. As DNA, the CDR3 is TGTGCCAGCAGCTTAGCGCCCCTCCAAGGAGGTGGCTACACCTTC.

This clone was picked up one time. This chain links TRBV5-1 with TRBJ1-2; 8 bases agree with TRBD1. Unmatched junction bases numbered 10, after V lost 4 bases and J lost 5 bases. Per the germline V gene, CDR1 is SGHRS and CDR2 is YFSETQ. This CDR3 comprises 15 residues. CDR3 coding DNA: TGCGCCAGCAGCAGCGACTCAGGGGGCGTTTATGGCTACACCTTC. Translation: CASSSDSGGVYGYTF.

V gene TRBV12-3 or TRBV12-4 combines with J gene TRBJ2-1; the D is unclear. The CDR3 has 11 amino acids. V dropped 7 bases and J dropped 9 bases, with 10 bases sitting between them. The CDR3 DNA follows: TGTGCCAGCACCCACAGTAGTGAGCAGTTCTTC. Its translation is CASTHSSEQFF.

The V call is TRBV6-5, the J call TRBJ2-1; 9 bases line up with TRBD2. Trimming removed 4 bases from V and 7 bases from J; junction bases left unmatched: 11. The CDR3 extends over 16 amino acids. CDR1 is MNHEY, CDR2 SVGAGI, per germline. The CDR3 sequence: CASSSPAGGGRNEQFF. The DNA for the CDR3 is TGTGCCAGCAGTTCCCCCGCGGGAGGGGGTCGGAATGAGCAGTTCTTC.